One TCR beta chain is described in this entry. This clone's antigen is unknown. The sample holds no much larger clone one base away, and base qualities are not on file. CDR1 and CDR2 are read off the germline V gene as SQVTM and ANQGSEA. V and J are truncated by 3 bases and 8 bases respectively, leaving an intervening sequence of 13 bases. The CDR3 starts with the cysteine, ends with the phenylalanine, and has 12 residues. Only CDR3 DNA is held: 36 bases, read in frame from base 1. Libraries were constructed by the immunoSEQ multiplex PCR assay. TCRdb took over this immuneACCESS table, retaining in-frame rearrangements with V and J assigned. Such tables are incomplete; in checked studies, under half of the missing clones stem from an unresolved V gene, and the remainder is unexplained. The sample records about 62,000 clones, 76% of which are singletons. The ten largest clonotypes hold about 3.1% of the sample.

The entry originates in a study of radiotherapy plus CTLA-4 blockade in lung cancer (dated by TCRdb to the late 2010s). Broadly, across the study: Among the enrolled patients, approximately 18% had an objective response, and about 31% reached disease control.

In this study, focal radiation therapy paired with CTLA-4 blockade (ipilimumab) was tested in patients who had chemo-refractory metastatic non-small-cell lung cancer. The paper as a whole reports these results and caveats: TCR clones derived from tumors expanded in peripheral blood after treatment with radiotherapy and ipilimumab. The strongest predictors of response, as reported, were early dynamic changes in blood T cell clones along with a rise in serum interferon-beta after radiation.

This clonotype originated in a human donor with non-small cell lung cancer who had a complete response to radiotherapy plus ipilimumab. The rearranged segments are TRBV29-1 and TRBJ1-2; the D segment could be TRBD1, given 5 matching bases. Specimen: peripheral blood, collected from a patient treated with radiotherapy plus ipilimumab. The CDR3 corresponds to CSVDGGGYGYTF. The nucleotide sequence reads TGCAGCGTTGACGGGGGGGGTTACGGCTACACCTTC.